This T cell receptor (beta chain) is from a study of shared clonotypes between healthy human individuals. The study, taken as a whole, reports: Incompleteness in sorted-subset sequencing, despite large depth, was shown by rarefaction. Approximately 5.4% of naive CD4 clonotypes were common to a few donors.

Assay execution took place at the deep level. Sequencing used immunoSEQ multiplex PCR; TCRdb keeps in-frame clones, though not all of them. Of some 2 million clones listed, approximately 94% were seen once; the top ten hold 1.2%. Naive CD8 cells lacked CD45RO and underwent positive selection for CCR7, leaving out terminally differentiated effector memory CD45RA+ cells. This CDR3 is built from 16 residues. Germline V gives CDR1 LNHNV, CDR2 YYDKDF (reference sequence). Trimming at V came to 0 bases and at J to 8 bases, leaving 8 bases not matched to a gene. In regard to this clone: The antigen remains undetermined.

The specimen was naive CD8+ T cells sorted from blood. The chain carries TRBV15 and TRBJ1-4, with 8 bases lining up with TRBD1. The TCR was taken from a man aged 18-30 years in good health. In DNA form, the CDR3 reads TGTGCCACCAGCAGAGATGGGGCAGGGGGCCGGGAAAAACTGTTTTTT. Amino acids: CATSRDGAGGREKLFF.